These T cell receptor beta chains were read from a single sample in a study of blood T cell repertoires in COVID-19. TCRdb's table, derived via immunoSEQ multiplex PCR, lists solely in-frame clones and lacks some. The sample includes about 89,000 clones, more than 85% of them seen just once. The specimen sequenced was peripheral blood. Source of these receptors: a human donor with active COVID-19. The donor label of this sample is uncertain. Both conserved end residues are trimmed from each CDR3. The order of the fields is J gene, V gene, CDR3 protein.

j_gene: TRBJ1-6; v_gene: TRBV11-2; CDR3aa: ASSPKTGWVVAPLH
j_gene: TRBJ2-7; v_gene: TRBV5-1; CDR3aa: ASSPTGGGGAGEQY
j_gene: TRBJ2-5; v_gene: TRBV7-2; CDR3aa: ASSFWTGDETQY
j_gene: TRBJ1-3; v_gene: TRBV7-2; CDR3aa: ASSFVQGASGNTIY
j_gene: TRBJ2-3; v_gene: TRBV5-1; CDR3aa: ASSPGLAGTDTQY
j_gene: TRBJ1-4; v_gene: TRBV5-4; CDR3aa: ASSLGGGATNEKLF
j_gene: TRBJ1-5; v_gene: TRBV5-6; CDR3aa: ASSLDRDQPQH
j_gene: TRBJ2-7; v_gene: TRBV28; CDR3aa: ASTGQGIDEQY
j_gene: TRBJ1-5; v_gene: TRBV6-6; CDR3aa: ASIQGGGNQPQH
j_gene: TRBJ1-6; v_gene: TRBV3-1/TRBV3-2; CDR3aa: ASSPGGAPLRNSPLH
j_gene: TRBJ2-3; v_gene: TRBV3-1/TRBV3-2; CDR3aa: ASSQRRGASTDTQY
j_gene: TRBJ2-5; v_gene: TRBV11-1; CDR3aa: ASRRRDYPQETQY
j_gene: TRBJ2-1; v_gene: TRBV2; CDR3aa: ASSPSGLDANNEQF
j_gene: TRBJ1-3; v_gene: TRBV25-1; CDR3aa: ASSEGGAGNTIY
j_gene: TRBJ1-3; v_gene: TRBV2; CDR3aa: ASKSQSSGNTIY
j_gene: TRBJ2-3; v_gene: TRBV12-5; CDR3aa: ASGLGRYRTDTQY
j_gene: TRBJ2-5; v_gene: TRBV6-5; CDR3aa: ASSRSGGQETQY
j_gene: TRBJ2-1; v_gene: TRBV9; CDR3aa: ASSVGAGGNEQF
j_gene: TRBJ2-5; v_gene: TRBV7-5; CDR3aa: VRSTGTQY
j_gene: TRBJ2-3; v_gene: TRBV11-2; CDR3aa: ASSFTSGGTDTQY
j_gene: TRBJ1-5; v_gene: TRBV12-5; CDR3aa: ASGLAGDYSNQPQH
j_gene: TRBJ2-1; v_gene: TRBV7-9; CDR3aa: ASSLASGGALDNEQF
j_gene: TRBJ2-3; v_gene: TRBV7-3; CDR3aa: ASSLRGALGTDTQY
j_gene: TRBJ1-2; v_gene: TRBV11-2; CDR3aa: ASSFGQGNYGYT
j_gene: TRBJ2-6; v_gene: TRBV4-1; CDR3aa: ASSQEGTGTGANVLT
j_gene: TRBJ1-3; v_gene: TRBV7-9; CDR3aa: ASSLDVGQGLRNTIY
j_gene: TRBJ1-3; v_gene: TRBV19; CDR3aa: ASSTPGGIGNTIY
j_gene: TRBJ1-2; v_gene: TRBV12-3/TRBV12-4; CDR3aa: ASSPGTALSYT
j_gene: TRBJ2-1; v_gene: TRBV4-3; CDR3aa: ASSQRGPVYNEQF